The rows below give T cell receptor beta chains drawn from one sample of a study of T-cell reconstitution after alpha-beta-depleted transplantation in children. TCRdb itself ran the PCR reads through MiXCR, one entry per CDR3 protein. The table lists 350,000 to 450,000 distinct CDR3 sequences, around 20% of them singletons. The sequencing used PBMCs from the stem cell graft donor, collected from the stem cell graft. The source is a human donor who donated a stem cell graft to a child with acute myeloid leukemia. CDR3s include the opening cysteine and the closing phenylalanine or tryptophan. Fields, in order: D gene, J gene, V gene, clone size, CDR3 protein, CDR3 DNA. The D gene is left open where the match is weak. Some rows have no size entry. The others give once, few or many, or a class for an expanded clone.

D: TRBD2; J: TRBJ2-3; V: TRBV6-5; size: few; CDR3: CASSYLPGTSRTDTQYF; DNA: TGTGCCAGCAGTTACTTACCGGGGACTAGCAGAACAGATACGCAGTATTTT
D: NA; J: TRBJ2-2; V: TRBV3-1; size: NA; CDR3: CASRRVVTGELFF; DNA: TGTGCCAGCCGGCGGGTGGTCACCGGGGAGCTGTTTTTT
D: NA; J: TRBJ2-7; V: TRBV10-2; size: NA; CDR3: CASSQDNYEQYF; DNA: TGCGCCAGCAGTCAGGACAACTACGAGCAGTACTTC
D: TRBD1; J: TRBJ2-7; V: TRBV5-6; size: NA; CDR3: CASRPGTVAYEQYF; DNA: TGTGCCAGCAGACCCGGGACAGTAGCCTACGAGCAGTACTTC
D: NA; J: TRBJ2-5; V: TRBV7-9; size: few; CDR3: CASSAGQGETQYF; DNA: TGTGCCAGCAGCGCCGGCCAGGGAGAGACCCAGTACTTC
D: TRBD2; J: TRBJ2-7; V: TRBV11-2; size: many; CDR3: CASSPWASGRPYEQYF; DNA: TGTGCCAGCAGCCCTTGGGCTAGCGGGAGGCCCTACGAGCAGTACTTC
D: NA; J: TRBJ1-1; V: TRBV6-1; size: few; CDR3: CASSLGQDSGSAEAFF; DNA: TGTGCCAGCAGTCTAGGCCAGGACAGCGGTAGTGCTGAAGCTTTCTTT
D: TRBD2; J: TRBJ2-3; V: TRBV20-1; size: NA; CDR3: CSARGGTRGASTDTQYF; DNA: TGCAGTGCTAGGGGGGGGACTCGCGGGGCTAGCACAGATACGCAGTATTTT
D: NA; J: TRBJ2-1; V: TRBV27; size: few; CDR3: CASSSAPGIEQFF; DNA: TGTGCCAGCAGTTCGGCCCCCGGGATAGAGCAGTTCTTC
D: NA; J: TRBJ2-2; V: TRBV24-1; size: many; CDR3: CATSNRESGELFF; DNA: TGTGCCACCAGTAACAGGGAAAGCGGGGAGCTGTTTTTT
D: NA; J: TRBJ1-2; V: TRBV28; size: few; CDR3: CASSLTLDGTPDGYTF; DNA: TGTGCCAGCAGTTTAACGTTGGACGGGACCCCCGATGGCTACACCTTC
D: NA; J: TRBJ2-5; V: TRBV20-1; size: few; CDR3: CSARRTPVKSRETQYF; DNA: TGCAGTGCTAGGAGGACCCCCGTAAAATCTAGGGAGACCCAGTACTTC
D: NA; J: TRBJ2-7; V: TRBV29-1; size: many; CDR3: CSVVIASYEQYF; DNA: TGCAGCGTTGTAATAGCCTCCTACGAGCAGTACTTC
D: NA; J: TRBJ2-5; V: TRBV11-2; size: NA; CDR3: CASSLRVRGGPLQETQYF; DNA: TGTGCCAGCAGCTTGAGGGTTAGAGGTGGACCCCTCCAAGAGACCCAGTACTTC
D: TRBD2; J: TRBJ2-7; V: TRBV9; size: NA; CDR3: CASSPWEAGSSYEQYF; DNA: TGTGCCAGTTCCCCTTGGGAAGCGGGAAGCTCCTACGAGCAGTACTTC
D: TRBD2; J: TRBJ2-1; V: TRBV12-3/TRBV12-4; size: NA; CDR3: CASSQLTSGRYNEQFF; DNA: TGTGCCAGCAGTCAATTGACTAGCGGGAGGTACAATGAGCAGTTCTTC
D: NA; J: TRBJ2-1; V: TRBV12-3/TRBV12-4; size: many; CDR3: CASSRTISYSYNEQFF; DNA: TGTGCCAGCAGTCGGACTATATCCTACTCCTACAATGAGCAGTTCTTC
D: TRBD2; J: TRBJ2-1; V: TRBV12-3/TRBV12-4; size: NA; CDR3: CASSLSGRAYNEQFF; DNA: TGTGCCAGCAGTTTAAGCGGGAGGGCCTACAATGAGCAGTTCTTC
D: TRBD1; J: TRBJ2-7; V: TRBV9; size: few; CDR3: CASSVSGQGAYEQYF; DNA: TGTGCCAGCAGCGTCTCGGGGCAGGGGGCATACGAGCAGTACTTC
D: NA; J: TRBJ2-7; V: TRBV4-2; size: few; CDR3: CASSQESADYSYEQYF; DNA: TGTGCCAGCAGCCAAGAATCGGCCGATTACTCCTACGAGCAGTACTTC
D: TRBD1; J: TRBJ2-1; V: TRBV12-3/TRBV12-4; size: many; CDR3: CASSPGTGIYNEQFF; DNA: TGTGCCAGCAGTCCGGGGACAGGGATATACAATGAGCAGTTCTTC